Listed below are T cell receptor beta chains from one sample, sequenced in a study of CD8 T cells in ankylosing spondylitis. MiXCR was run by TCRdb on the 5' RACE reads, yielding one entry per CDR3 protein. The data show about 540,000 distinct CDR3 sequences, approximately 12% seen once. The material sequenced was blood, either unsorted or a sorted T cell fraction (not recorded which). The receptors shown here come from a male donor with ankylosing spondylitis. CDR3s include the opening cysteine and the closing phenylalanine or tryptophan. A D gene is named only where the DNA matches it firmly. Rows give clone size only sometimes, using once, few, many, or a class for an expanded clone.

TRBJ1-2 - TRBV15 few CATSRQTGTPYGYTF TGTGCCACCAGCAGACAGACCGGGACACCTTATGGCTACACCTTC
TRBJ2-2 - TRBV27 many CASSLLNTGELFF TGTGCCAGCTCCCTATTAAACACCGGGGAGCTGTTTTTT
TRBJ2-4 - TRBV20-1 - CSASLVGSNIQYF TGCAGTGCATCCTTGGTGGGTAGTAACATTCAGTACTTC
TRBJ1-1 TRBD1 TRBV7-2 few CASNPGQANTEAFF TGTGCCAGCAACCCGGGACAGGCGAACACTGAAGCTTTCTTT
TRBJ1-5 TRBD1 TRBV19 few CASSMSDRGRNQPQHF TGTGCCAGTAGTATGTCGGACAGGGGGCGCAATCAGCCCCAGCATTTT
TRBJ1-5 - TRBV15 few CATSSSDRFGQPQHF TGTGCCACCAGCAGTTCTGACAGGTTTGGTCAGCCCCAGCATTTT
TRBJ1-1 TRBD1 TRBV2 few CASSWTGGQITEAFF TGTGCCAGCAGCTGGACAGGGGGGCAGATCACTGAAGCTTTCTTT
TRBJ1-2 TRBD1 TRBV27 few CASSLRQGFSGGYTF TGTGCCAGCAGTTTGAGACAGGGGTTTTCTGGAGGCTACACCTTC
TRBJ2-1 TRBD2 TRBV5-1 - CASSASGSDEQFF TGCGCCAGCAGCGCCAGCGGGAGTGATGAGCAGTTCTTC
TRBJ2-1 TRBD1 TRBV10-3 many CAISEWGQNNEQFF TGTGCCATCAGTGAGTGGGGACAGAACAATGAGCAGTTCTTC
TRBJ1-5 - TRBV4-1 few CASSQNRDTSNQPQHF TGCGCCAGCAGCCAGAACCGGGACACGAGCAATCAGCCCCAGCATTTT
TRBJ2-1 - TRBV12-3/TRBV12-4 many CASSLLGRTYNEQFF TGTGCCAGCAGTTTACTGGGCAGGACCTACAATGAGCAGTTCTTC
TRBJ2-7 TRBD1 TRBV15 - CATSWGDRASGEQYF TGTGCCACCAGCTGGGGGGACAGGGCCTCGGGGGAGCAGTACTTC
TRBJ2-5 TRBD1 TRBV7-9 - CASSPKDRGTETQYF TGTGCCAGCAGCCCGAAGGACAGGGGCACTGAGACCCAGTACTTC
TRBJ1-3 - TRBV10-3 - CAISESRSSSGNTIYF TGTGCCATCAGTGAGTCCAGAAGCAGCTCTGGAAACACCATATATTTT
TRBJ2-7 TRBD2 TRBV7-2 few CASSWPLSSGHASYEQYF TGTGCCAGCAGCTGGCCGTTAAGTAGCGGGCACGCTTCCTACGAGCAGTACTTC
TRBJ2-1 TRBD2 TRBV11-3 - CASSSSGRVNNEQFF TGTGCCAGCAGCTCCAGCGGGAGGGTCAACAATGAGCAGTTCTTC
TRBJ1-6 - TRBV7-9 many CASSREDSPLHF TGTGCCAGCAGCCGAGAGGATTCACCCCTCCACTTT
TRBJ1-5 - TRBV6-1 - CASSDTGYLQPQHF TGTGCCAGCAGTGATACAGGGTACTTGCAGCCCCAGCATTTT
TRBJ2-1 TRBD2 TRBV5-6 few CASSFVSGRGNEQFF TGTGCCAGCAGCTTCGTTAGCGGGAGGGGAAATGAGCAGTTCTTC
TRBJ2-2 - TRBV5-1 - CASSLDGGDTGELFF TGCGCCAGCAGCCTTGATGGGGGCGACACCGGGGAGCTGTTTTTT
TRBJ1-2 TRBD1 TRBV7-2 many CASSRTGGDGYTF TGTGCCAGCAGCCGAACAGGGGGCGATGGCTACACCTTC
TRBJ2-3 TRBD2 TRBV25-1 few CASSESETSGTDTQYF TGTGCCAGCAGTGAATCGGAAACTAGCGGGACAGATACGCAGTATTTT
TRBJ1-5 - TRBV12-5 - CASGDSNLNQPQHF TGTGCTAGTGGTGACAGCAACTTAAATCAGCCCCAGCATTTT
TRBJ2-1 TRBD2 TRBV29-1 many CSVEGRTSGRLTYNEQFF TGCAGCGTTGAAGGTAGGACTAGCGGGAGATTAACCTACAATGAGCAGTTCTTC
TRBJ2-1 TRBD2 TRBV20-1 few CSARHYRGEGRMEQFF TGCAGTGCTAGACATTACCGGGGGGAGGGCCGGATGGAGCAGTTCTTC
TRBJ1-2 TRBD1 TRBV5-1 few CASSEGQGSGYTF TGCGCCAGCAGCGAAGGACAGGGCAGTGGCTACACCTTC
TRBJ2-5 - TRBV20-1 - CSAREGSGQETQYF TGCAGTGCTAGAGAGGGTAGCGGCCAAGAGACCCAGTACTTC
TRBJ2-1 - TRBV13 few CASSLRSGLYNEQFF TGTGCCAGCAGCCTGAGGAGCGGGCTATACAATGAGCAGTTCTTC
TRBJ2-2 TRBD1 TRBV5-1 few CASSLATGRVTGELFF TGCGCCAGCAGCTTGGCGACAGGGCGGGTTACCGGGGAGCTGTTTTTT
TRBJ2-3 - TRBV20-1 few CSARKPGSWGLFEGDTQYF TGCAGTGCTAGAAAACCAGGGAGTTGGGGGCTTTTCGAGGGAGATACGCAGTATTTT
TRBJ1-4 - TRBV7-2 many CASSLEQGEKLFF TGTGCCAGCAGCTTAGAACAGGGAGAAAAACTGTTTTTT
TRBJ2-2 TRBD1 TRBV24-1 - CATSDFGTGGSSGELFF TGTGCCACCAGTGATTTCGGGACAGGGGGATCAAGCGGGGAGCTGTTTTTT
TRBJ1-2 TRBD1 TRBV5-1 - CASGTGSNGYTF TGCGCCAGCGGGACAGGGAGTAATGGCTACACCTTC
TRBJ2-1 - TRBV20-1 - CSARDFGRLNEQFF TGCAGTGCTAGAGATTTCGGGAGACTGAATGAGCAGTTCTTC
TRBJ2-1 - TRBV9 few CASSESPRDNYNEQFF TGTGCCAGCAGCGAAAGCCCCCGGGACAACTACAATGAGCAGTTCTTC
TRBJ1-1 - TRBV4-2 few CASSQDTPINTEAFF TGTGCCAGCAGCCAAGATACCCCGATCAACACTGAAGCTTTCTTT
TRBJ2-1 - TRBV5-1 few CASSSGFPVSYNEQFF TGCGCCAGCAGCTCGGGGTTTCCGGTCTCCTACAATGAGCAGTTCTTC
TRBJ2-1 - TRBV7-2 few CASSETGLQGHEQFF TGTGCCAGCAGCGAAACGGGACTCCAAGGGCATGAGCAGTTCTTC
TRBJ2-2 - TRBV7-9 - CASSPGAQHRELFF TGTGCCAGCAGCCCGGGGGCTCAACACCGGGAGCTGTTTTTT
TRBJ1-2 - TRBV7-2 many CASSLDNNYGYTF TGTGCCAGCAGCTTAGACAATAACTATGGCTACACCTTC
TRBJ1-5 TRBD1 TRBV5-1 few CASSFLPGQGVQPQHF TGCGCCAGCAGCTTCCTACCGGGACAGGGGGTTCAGCCCCAGCATTTT
TRBJ2-3 TRBD2 TRBV24-1 - CATSDSPGLGGSTDTQYF TGTGCCACCAGTGATTCGCCGGGACTAGGGGGGAGCACAGATACGCAGTATTTT
TRBJ2-1 - TRBV24-1 - CATSAPRNEQFF TGTGCCACCAGCGCGCCACGAAATGAGCAGTTCTTC
TRBJ2-3 - TRBV15 few CATSRGNRQVVDTQYF TGTGCCACCAGCAGAGGTAACAGACAGGTTGTGGATACGCAGTATTTT
TRBJ2-1 - TRBV14 many CASSRVGGYEQFF TGTGCCAGCAGCCGCGTCGGCGGCTATGAGCAGTTCTTC
TRBJ2-2 - TRBV7-6 - CASSPLGSVANTGELFF TGTGCCAGCAGCCCCTTGGGGTCCGTCGCGAACACCGGGGAGCTGTTTTTT
TRBJ2-7 TRBD1 TRBV12-3/TRBV12-4 - CASRDRASYEQYF TGTGCCAGCAGGGACAGGGCCTCCTACGAGCAGTACTTC
TRBJ2-1 - TRBV15 few CATSREASAYNEQFF TGTGCCACCAGCAGAGAGGCTAGCGCCTACAATGAGCAGTTCTTC
TRBJ1-2 - TRBV6-1 few CASSENGYGYTF TGTGCCAGCAGTGAGAATGGCTATGGCTACACCTTC
TRBJ1-1 - TRBV29-1 - CSVNHNREGTEAFF TGCAGCGTTAATCATAACAGGGAAGGGACTGAAGCTTTCTTT
TRBJ1-3 TRBD1 TRBV30 - CAWTTGISGNTIYF TGTGCCTGGACGACAGGGATCTCTGGAAACACCATATATTTT
TRBJ2-1 TRBD2 TRBV5-1 many CASTWGTSYEQFF TGCGCCAGCACCTGGGGGACTAGCTATGAGCAGTTCTTC
TRBJ1-2 TRBD1 TRBV12-3/TRBV12-4 - CASSFVDRVYGYTF TGTGCCAGCAGTTTCGTCGACAGGGTCTATGGCTACACCTTC
TRBJ2-7 TRBD2 TRBV15 - CATSRDNWASGRNEQYF TGTGCCACCAGCAGAGATAACTGGGCTAGCGGGAGGAACGAGCAGTACTTC
TRBJ1-6 - TRBV12-3/TRBV12-4 many CASRPGSSYNSPLHF TGTGCCAGCAGACCCGGGAGCTCCTATAATTCACCCCTCCACTTT
TRBJ2-3 - TRBV3-1 many CASSQESYTDTQYF TGTGCCAGCAGCCAAGAGTCTTACACAGATACGCAGTATTTT
TRBJ1-2 - TRBV7-2 - CASSVFAAGAGAGGYTF TGTGCCAGCAGCGTATTTGCAGCCGGAGCAGGGGCAGGAGGCTACACCTTC
TRBJ1-1 TRBD1 TRBV7-9 few CASSPRTGGTTEAFF TGTGCCAGCAGCCCACGGACAGGGGGGACCACTGAAGCTTTCTTT
TRBJ2-5 - TRBV5-1 - CASSPREGLLETQYF TGCGCCAGCAGCCCTCGTGAAGGGTTGTTAGAGACCCAGTACTTC